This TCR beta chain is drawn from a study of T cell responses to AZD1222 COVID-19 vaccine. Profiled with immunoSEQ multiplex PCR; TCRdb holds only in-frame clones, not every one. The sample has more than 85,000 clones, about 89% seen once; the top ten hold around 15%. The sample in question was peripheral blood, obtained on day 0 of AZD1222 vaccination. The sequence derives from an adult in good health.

CDR3 sequence: CASSSYGGTGELFF. The DNA of the CDR3 is TGTGCCAGCAGCTCCTACGGGGGGACCGGGGAGCTGTTTTTT. The J gene is TRBJ2-2, the V gene TRBV7-2; TRBD2 matches 7 bases. CDR3 length: 14 residues. The germline V gene has CDR1 SGHTA and CDR2 FQGNSA. J was trimmed by 5 bases and V by 4 bases; bases with no gene match: 4. Combining the CDR3 with reference TRBV7-2 and TRBJ2-2 gives the whole variable domain GAGVSQSPSNKVTEKGKDVELRCDPISGHTALYWYRQSLGQGLEFLIYFQGNSAPDKSGLPSDRFSAERTGGSVSTLTIQRTQQEDSAVYLCASSSYGGTGELFFGEGSRLTVL.